The 18 T cell receptor beta chains below were found in one sample sequenced in a study of blood T cell repertoires in COVID-19. The data were produced by immunoSEQ multiplex PCR, yet TCRdb's version contains in-frame clones alone and is incomplete. The sample holds 200,000 to 250,000 clones; roughly four fifths are singletons and the top ten take 4% to 5%. Sequencing used peripheral blood. The receptor source for this set is a woman aged 70 to 79 with acute or convalescent COVID-19.

J is TRBJ1-1 and V is TRBV10-2; tentatively, D is TRBD1 (6 bases). The germline V and J ends were trimmed by 8 bases and 1 base, with 11 bases remaining between them. Per the germline V gene, CDR1 is WSHSY and CDR2 is SAAADI. The CDR3 covers 13 residues. CDR3 nucleotide sequence: TGCGCCAGCCGGTACAGGGCGAACACTGAAGCTTTCTTT. This sequence encodes CASRYRANTEAFF.

The V gene is TRBV29-1, the J gene TRBJ1-4; no definite D call. The CDR3 spans 11 residues. Trimming cost V 6 bases and J 6 bases, with 8 bases left between them. Looked up from germline, CDR1 is SQVTM and CDR2 is ANQGSEA. The CDR3 nucleotides read TGCAGCGTGCGGCTTGATGAAAAACTGTTTTTT. Translated: CSVRLDEKLFF.

The rearrangement joins TRBV7-9 to TRBJ1-2; no clear D gene. CDR1 is SEHNR and CDR2 is FQNEAQ in the germline V gene (reference sequence). The CDR3 is 14 residues long. The germline V and J ends were trimmed by 5 bases and 4 bases, with 14 bases remaining between them. The CDR3 sequence is CASSHSVLGYGYTF. The CDR3 region has the DNA TGTGCCAGCAGCCATTCGGTCCTAGGCTATGGCTACACCTTC. The variable domain in full, completed from reference TRBV7-9 and TRBJ1-2, reads DTGVSQNPRHKITKRGQNVTFRCDPISEHNRLYWYRQTLGQGPEFLTYFQNEAQLEKSRLLSDRFSAERPKGSFSTLEIQRTEQGDSAMYLCASSHSVLGYGYTFGSGTRLTVV.

The genes are TRBV2 and TRBJ1-2; 7 bases are a match to TRBD1. Germline values: CDR1 SNHLY, CDR2 FYNNEI. This CDR3 is 15 amino acids long. Losses at the gene ends were 6 bases for V and 6 bases for J; bases not matched to a gene: 13. CDR3 coding DNA: TGTGCCAGCAGGAGTCCCGGGACAGTGAGGGATGGCTACACCTTC. Amino acid sequence: CASRSPGTVRDGYTF.

This clone was seen more than once but under ten times. The chain combines TRBV10-2 with TRBJ2-1, with 7 bases fitting TRBD1. V shed 5 bases and J 4 bases; nucleotides not matched to a gene: 17. CDR3 length: 18 residues. Germline V lookup: CDR1 WSHSY, CDR2 SAAADI. CDR3 protein: CASSKGQINPAEYNEQFF. The CDR3 coding sequence is TGCGCCAGCAGTAAGGGACAGATTAACCCAGCTGAGTACAATGAGCAGTTCTTC.

The V call is TRBV19, the J call TRBJ2-2, with D maybe TRBD1 (6 bases). Deletions cut 7 bases from V and 0 bases from J, with 12 bases between. Germline assignment: CDR1 LNHDA and CDR2 SQIVND (reference sequence). This CDR3 is 15 amino acids long. Here the CDR3 DNA reads TGTGCCAGTACCAAGACAGGAGCGAACACCGGGGAGCTGTTTTTT. Encoded protein: CASTKTGANTGELFF.

The genes are TRBV7-2 and TRBJ2-7; possibly TRBD1 for D (5 bases). The CDR3 is made up of 15 amino acids. Trimming cost V 1 base and J 6 bases, with 16 bases left between them. CDR1 is SGHTA and CDR2 is FQGNSA in the germline V gene. CDR3 residues: CASSLDWGPSREQYF. CDR3 DNA sequence: TGTGCCAGCAGCTTAGATTGGGGCCCCTCCCGCGAGCAGTACTTC.

The chain has TRBV7-2 and TRBJ1-6, with D possibly matching TRBD1 (5 bases). CDR3 size: 17 residues. Deletions cut 1 base from V and 2 bases from J, with 12 bases between. Germline V gives CDR1 SGHTA, CDR2 FQGNSA. In DNA form, the CDR3 reads TGTGCCAGCAGCTTAGGGGCCAGGGAAACCTATAATTCACCCCTCCACTTT. Translating it yields CASSLGARETYNSPLHF.

The V and J genes are TRBV9 and TRBJ2-2; the D gene is possibly TRBD1 (6 bases). The CDR3 extends over 14 amino acids. Trimming left V 4 bases short and J 6 bases short, with 13 bases between. Germline V lookup: CDR1 SGDLS, CDR2 YYNGEE. The CDR3 loop is CASSITQGAGELFF. In DNA form, the CDR3 reads TGTGCCAGCAGCATTACACAGGGTGCCGGGGAGCTGTTTTTT.

The CDR3 DNA follows: TGTGCCAGCAGTTACAGGGGGGGAGGAGAGACCCAGTACTTC. Translated, it gives CASSYRGGGETQYF. The rearrangement uses TRBV27 and TRBJ2-5, with D perhaps matching TRBD1 (8 bases). The V end was cut by 4 bases, the J end by 4 bases, with 13 bases between. The CDR3 consists of 14 residues. The germline CDR1 and CDR2 sequences are MNHEY and SMNVEV (reference sequence).

This chain joins TRBV7-2 and TRBJ1-1, with D perhaps TRBD1 (6 bases). The CDR3 contains 16 residues. Trimming took 5 bases from V and 2 from J, leaving 18 bases between them. Germline CDR1 is SGHTA and CDR2 is FQGNSA. CDR3 protein: CASSPRGGGGNTEAFF. CDR3 DNA sequence: TGTGCCAGCAGCCCCCGCGGGGGAGGGGGAAACACTGAAGCTTTCTTT.

The V call is TRBV5-6, the J call TRBJ1-2, with a tentative D call TRBD1 (5 bases). Trimming took off 2 bases at V and 9 bases at J, with 11 bases between the two ends. The CDR3 is made up of 12 amino acids. Germline V gene data show CDR1 as SGHDT and CDR2 as YYEEEE. This CDR3 reads CASSLRGLSYTF. The CDR3 nucleotides read TGTGCCAGCAGCTTACGGGGGTTGAGCTACACCTTC.

The V and J genes are TRBV10-3 and TRBJ2-1; 8 bases map to TRBD1. After removal of 11 bases from V and 5 bases from J, the junction contained 11 bases not matched to a gene. Germline lookup yields CDR1 ENHRY and CDR2 SYGVKD. CDR3 length equals 14 residues. The CDR3 loop is CAVTQGALHNEQFF. Written as DNA, the CDR3 is TGTGCCGTAACCCAGGGGGCATTACACAATGAGCAGTTCTTC.

The chain recombines TRBV7-2 with TRBJ2-3; 12 bases are a match to TRBD2. Looked up from germline, CDR1 is SGHTA and CDR2 is FQGNSA. CDR3 length equals 15 residues. Losses at the gene ends were 5 bases for V and 5 bases for J; bases not matched to a gene: 5. Here the CDR3 reads CASSPGLAGQDTQYF. The CDR3 nucleotides read TGTGCCAGCAGCCCAGGACTAGCGGGGCAAGATACGCAGTATTTT.

This chain joins TRBV10-3 and TRBJ1-6; tentative D call: TRBD1 (5 bases). Per germline, CDR1 ENHRY and CDR2 SYGVKD. V was trimmed by 7 bases and J by 4 bases, leaving 8 bases between them. The CDR3 is made up of 13 amino acids. CDR3 DNA: TGTGCCATCAAGACAGATTATAATTCACCCCTCCACTTT. This codes for CAIKTDYNSPLHF.

The chain employs TRBV7-2 and TRBJ2-1; TRBD2 is a possible D gene (6 bases). The germline V gene encodes CDR1 SGHTA and CDR2 FQGNSA. The CDR3 sequence is 15 residues long. Trimming took off 7 bases at V and 8 bases at J, with 21 bases between the two ends. CDR3 protein: CASTSGGMMLDEQFF. CDR3 in DNA: TGTGCCAGCACAAGTGGGGGGATGATGCTGGATGAGCAGTTCTTC.

V gene TRBV4-3 combines with J gene TRBJ2-3; TRBD2 agrees at 11 bases. The CDR3 consists of 18 residues. V lost 0 bases, J lost 5 bases, and 10 bases stayed unmatched. Germline V lookup: CDR1 LGHNA, CDR2 YSLEER. The CDR3 sequence: CASSQESSGGASEDTQYF. Written as DNA, the CDR3 is TGCGCCAGCAGCCAAGAAAGTAGCGGGGGGGCCTCGGAAGATACGCAGTATTTT.

The chain employs TRBV28 and TRBJ1-5; perhaps TRBD1 as D (5 bases). CDR1 and CDR2 from the germline V gene are MDHEN and SYDVKM. Trimming stripped 3 bases from V and 5 bases from J, with 14 bases between. This CDR3 region has 15 residues. CDR3 DNA: TGTGCCAGCAGTTTTCTACGCAGGGTGGATCAGCCCCAGCATTTT. Encoded protein: CASSFLRRVDQPQHF. Full variable domain (missing parts from reference TRBV28 and TRBJ1-5): DVKVTQSSRYLVKRTGEKVFLECVQDMDHENMFWYRQDPGLGLRLIYFSYDVKMKEKGDIPEGYSVSREKKERFSLILESASTNQTSMYLCASSFLRRVDQPQHFGDGTRLSIL.